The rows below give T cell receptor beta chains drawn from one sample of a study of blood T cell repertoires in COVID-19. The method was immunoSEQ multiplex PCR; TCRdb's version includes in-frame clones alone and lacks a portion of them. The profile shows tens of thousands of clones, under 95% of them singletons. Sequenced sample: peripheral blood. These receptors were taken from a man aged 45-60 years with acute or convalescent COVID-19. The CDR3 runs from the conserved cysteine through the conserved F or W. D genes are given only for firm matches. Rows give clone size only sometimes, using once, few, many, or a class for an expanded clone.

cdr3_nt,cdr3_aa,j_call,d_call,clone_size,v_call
TGTGCCAGCAGCTCGGGGACTAGCGGGGGGAATGAGCAGTTCTTC,CASSSGTSGGNEQFF,TRBJ2-1,TRBD2,once,TRBV9
TGTGCCAGCAGCCGTTCAGGGAACACTGAAGCTTTCTTT,CASSRSGNTEAFF,TRBJ1-1,.,.,TRBV4-2
TGTGCCAGCAGCCAGATCACAGAGGGACAGGGCCCCCTCCACTTT,CASSQITEGQGPLHF,TRBJ1-6,TRBD1,once,TRBV4-2
TGTGCCAGCAGCTTAGGAGCGGGAGACTATGGTGAGCAGTTCTTC,CASSLGAGDYGEQFF,TRBJ2-1,TRBD2,few,TRBV11-2
TGTGCCAGTATAGGGGGAGTGGGCACCGGGGAGCTGTTTTTT,CASIGGVGTGELFF,TRBJ2-2,.,.,TRBV19
TGTGCCAGCAGCTTGGACAAAACTAACTATGGCTACACCTTC,CASSLDKTNYGYTF,TRBJ1-2,.,.,TRBV5-4
TGTGCCATCAAGACTAGCGGGGCTCTGAACACCGGGGAGCTGTTTTTT,CAIKTSGALNTGELFF,TRBJ2-2,TRBD2,.,TRBV10-3
TGTGCCAGCAGTTCCCCGGGACAGCAACTTGGAACGAAGACCCAGTACTTC,CASSSPGQQLGTKTQYF,TRBJ2-5,TRBD1,.,TRBV27
TGTGCCAGCAGCGATAGGACAGGGGGGAATTCACCCCTCCACTTT,CASSDRTGGNSPLHF,TRBJ1-6,TRBD1,.,TRBV9
TGTGCCAGCTACCAGACAGGGGGCATCGGGGAGCTGTTTTTT,CASYQTGGIGELFF,TRBJ2-2,TRBD1,.,TRBV5-8
TGTGCCAGCACCCTACTAGCGGGAGCGGATACGCAGTATTTT,CASTLLAGADTQYF,TRBJ2-3,TRBD2,.,TRBV27
TGTGCCAGCAGCCATCCTGTCCACGGGTCCACTAATGAAAAACTGTTTTTT,CASSHPVHGSTNEKLFF,TRBJ1-4,.,.,TRBV21-1
TGTGCCAGCAGTGAGATGGGCGCGAGGAACACTGAAGCTTTCTTT,CASSEMGARNTEAFF,TRBJ1-1,.,.,TRBV6-1
TGCGCCAGCAGCCACCCCGGGCGGGACCCGACGGACACCGGGGAGCTGTTTTTT,CASSHPGRDPTDTGELFF,TRBJ2-2,.,.,TRBV4-1
TGTGCCAGCAAGGACAGGGGGATTGGAGGCTACACCTTC,CASKDRGIGGYTF,TRBJ1-2,TRBD1,.,TRBV12-3/TRBV12-4
TGTGCCAGCAGCCGATCGGGACTAGCGGGCTACAATGAGCAGTTCTTC,CASSRSGLAGYNEQFF,TRBJ2-1,TRBD2,.,TRBV5-4